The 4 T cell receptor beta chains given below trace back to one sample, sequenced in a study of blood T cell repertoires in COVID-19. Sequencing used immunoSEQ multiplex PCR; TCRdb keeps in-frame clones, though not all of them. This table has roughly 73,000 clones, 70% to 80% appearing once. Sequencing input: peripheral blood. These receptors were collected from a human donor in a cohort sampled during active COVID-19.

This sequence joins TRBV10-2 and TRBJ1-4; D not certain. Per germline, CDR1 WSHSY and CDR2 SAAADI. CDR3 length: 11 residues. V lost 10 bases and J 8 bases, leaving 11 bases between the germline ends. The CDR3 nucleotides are TGCGCCACCGCCTATGCGGAAAAACTGTTTTTT. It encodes CATAYAEKLFF.

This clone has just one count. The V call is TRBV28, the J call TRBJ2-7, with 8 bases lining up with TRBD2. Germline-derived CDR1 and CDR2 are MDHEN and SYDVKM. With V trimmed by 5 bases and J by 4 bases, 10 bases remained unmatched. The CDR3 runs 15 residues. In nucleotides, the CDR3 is TGTGCCAGCAGTCCTCCGGGACTAGATTCTTACGAGCAGTACTTC. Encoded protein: CASSPPGLDSYEQYF. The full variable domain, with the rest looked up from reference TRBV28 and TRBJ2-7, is DVKVTQSSRYLVKRTGEKVFLECVQDMDHENMFWYRQDPGLGLRLIYFSYDVKMKEKGDIPEGYSVSREKKERFSLILESASTNQTSMYLCASSPPGLDSYEQYFGPGTRLTVT.

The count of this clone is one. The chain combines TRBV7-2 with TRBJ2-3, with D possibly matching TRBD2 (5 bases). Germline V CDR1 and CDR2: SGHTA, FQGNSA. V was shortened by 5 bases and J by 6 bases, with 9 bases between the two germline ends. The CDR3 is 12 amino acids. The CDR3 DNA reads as TGTGCCAGCAGCCACGGACTGGATACGCAGTATTTT. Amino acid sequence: CASSHGLDTQYF.

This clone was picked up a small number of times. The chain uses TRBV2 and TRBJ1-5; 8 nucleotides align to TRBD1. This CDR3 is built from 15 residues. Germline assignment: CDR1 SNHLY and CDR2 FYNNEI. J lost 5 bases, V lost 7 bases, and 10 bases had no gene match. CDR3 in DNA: TGTGCCAGCAACTATTTAACAGGGGGTCATCAGCCCCAGCATTTT. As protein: CASNYLTGGHQPQHF.